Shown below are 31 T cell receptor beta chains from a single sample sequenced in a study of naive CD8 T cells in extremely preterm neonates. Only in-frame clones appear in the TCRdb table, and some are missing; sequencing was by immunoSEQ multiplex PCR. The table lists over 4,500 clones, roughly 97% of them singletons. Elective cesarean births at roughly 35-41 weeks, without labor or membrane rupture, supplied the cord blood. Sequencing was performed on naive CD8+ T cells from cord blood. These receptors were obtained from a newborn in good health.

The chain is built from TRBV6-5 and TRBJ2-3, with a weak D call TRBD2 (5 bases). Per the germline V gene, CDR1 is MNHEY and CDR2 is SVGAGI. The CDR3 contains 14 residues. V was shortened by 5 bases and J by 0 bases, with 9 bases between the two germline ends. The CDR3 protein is CASSASPSTDTQYF. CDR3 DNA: TGTGCCAGCAGTGCTAGCCCAAGCACAGATACGCAGTATTTT.

For the CDR3, the DNA is TGTGCCAGCAGCGTAGTAACAGGGGGCGAGCAGTACTTC. Translated, it gives CASSVVTGGEQYF. The chain has TRBV9 and TRBJ2-7, with TRBD1 matching 8 bases. This CDR3 has 13 residues. Per germline, CDR1 SGDLS and CDR2 YYNGEE. The V and J ends lost 0 bases and 6 bases, in that order; junction bases with no gene match: 2.

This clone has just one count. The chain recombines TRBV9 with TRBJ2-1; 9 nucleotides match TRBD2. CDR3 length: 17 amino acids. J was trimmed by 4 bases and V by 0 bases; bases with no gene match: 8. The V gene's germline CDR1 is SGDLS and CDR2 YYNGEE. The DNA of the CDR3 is TGTGCCAGCAGCGTAGCGGGCGGGGGGGAGGTATACAATGAGCAGTTCTTC. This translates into CASSVAGGGEVYNEQFF.

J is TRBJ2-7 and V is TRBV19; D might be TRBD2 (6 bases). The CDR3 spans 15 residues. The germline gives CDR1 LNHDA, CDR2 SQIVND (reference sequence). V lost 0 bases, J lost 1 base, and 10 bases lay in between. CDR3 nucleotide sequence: TGTGCCAGTAGTATAGAGGCCGGGAGATCCTACGAGCAGTACTTC. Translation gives CASSIEAGRSYEQYF.

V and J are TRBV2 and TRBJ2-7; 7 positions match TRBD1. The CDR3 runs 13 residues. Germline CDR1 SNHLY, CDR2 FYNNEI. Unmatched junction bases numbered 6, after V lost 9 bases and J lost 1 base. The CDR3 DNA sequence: TGTGCCAGGTCCGGGACAGAGTCCTACGAGCAGTACTTC. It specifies CARSGTESYEQYF. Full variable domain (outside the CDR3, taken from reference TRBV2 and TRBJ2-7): EPEVTQTPSHQVTQMGQEVILRCVPISNHLYFYWYRQILGQKVEFLVSFYNNEISEKSEIFDDQFSVERPDGSNFTLKIRSTKLEDSAMYFCARSGTESYEQYFGPGTRLTVT.

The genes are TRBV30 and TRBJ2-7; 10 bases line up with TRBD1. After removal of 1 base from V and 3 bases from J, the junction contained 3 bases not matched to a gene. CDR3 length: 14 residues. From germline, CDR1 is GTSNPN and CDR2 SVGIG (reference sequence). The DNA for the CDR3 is TGTGCCTGGAGTGGAGACAGGGGGCGCTACGAGCAGTACTTC. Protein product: CAWSGDRGRYEQYF. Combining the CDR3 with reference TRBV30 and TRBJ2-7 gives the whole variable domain SQTIHQWPATLVQPVGSPLSLECTVEGTSNPNLYWYRQAAGRGLQLLFYSVGIGQISSEVPQNLSASRPQDRQFILSSKKLLLSDSGFYLCAWSGDRGRYEQYFGPGTRLTVT.

The CDR3 is CASERGQPQHF. The CDR3, as DNA: TGTGCCAGTGAAAGGGGGCAGCCCCAGCATTTT. The J gene is TRBJ1-5, the V gene TRBV27; maybe TRBD1 (6 bases). Trimming pared 9 bases from V and 7 bases from J, leaving 10 bases between. Germline lookup yields CDR1 MNHEY and CDR2 SMNVEV (reference sequence). The CDR3 runs 11 residues.

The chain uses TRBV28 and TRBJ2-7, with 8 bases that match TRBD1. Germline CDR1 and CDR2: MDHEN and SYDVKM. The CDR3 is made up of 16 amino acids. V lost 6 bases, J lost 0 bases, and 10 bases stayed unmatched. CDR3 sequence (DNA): TGTGCCAGCAGCTTGGACAGGGATGGGGGCTCCTACGAGCAGTACTTC. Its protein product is CASSLDRDGGSYEQYF.

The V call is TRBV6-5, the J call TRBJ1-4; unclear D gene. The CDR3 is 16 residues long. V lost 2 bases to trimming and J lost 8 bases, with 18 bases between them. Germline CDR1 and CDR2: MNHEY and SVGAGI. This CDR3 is CASSYTVSSPREKLFF. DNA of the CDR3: TGTGCCAGCAGTTACACCGTCTCCTCCCCGAGGGAAAAACTGTTTTTT.

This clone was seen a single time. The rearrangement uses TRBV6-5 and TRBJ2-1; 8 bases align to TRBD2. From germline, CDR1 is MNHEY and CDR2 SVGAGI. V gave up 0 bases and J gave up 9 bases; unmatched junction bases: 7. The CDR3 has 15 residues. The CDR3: CASSYSSRGAGEQFF. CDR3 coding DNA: TGTGCCAGCAGTTACTCGTCGCGGGGGGCGGGTGAGCAGTTCTTC.

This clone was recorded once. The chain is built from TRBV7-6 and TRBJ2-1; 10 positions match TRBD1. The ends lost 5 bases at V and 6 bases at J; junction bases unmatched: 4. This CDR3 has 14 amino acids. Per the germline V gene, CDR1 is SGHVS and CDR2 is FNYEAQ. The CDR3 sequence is CASSPRTGGNEQFF. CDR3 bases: TGTGCCAGCAGCCCCCGGACAGGGGGCAATGAGCAGTTCTTC. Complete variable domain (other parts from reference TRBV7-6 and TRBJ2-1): GAGVSQSPRYKVTKRGQDVALRCDPISGHVSLYWYRQALGQGPEFLTYFNYEAQQDKSGLPNDRFSAERPEGSISTLTIQRTEQRDSAMYRCASSPRTGGNEQFFGPGTRLTVL.

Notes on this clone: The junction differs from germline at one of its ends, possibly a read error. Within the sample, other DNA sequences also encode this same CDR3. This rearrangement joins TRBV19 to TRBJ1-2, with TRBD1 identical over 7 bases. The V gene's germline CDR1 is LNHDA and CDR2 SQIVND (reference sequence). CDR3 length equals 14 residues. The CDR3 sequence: CASSIGDRNYGYTF. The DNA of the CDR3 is TGTGCCAGCAGTATCGGGGACAGAAACTATGGCTACACCTTC.

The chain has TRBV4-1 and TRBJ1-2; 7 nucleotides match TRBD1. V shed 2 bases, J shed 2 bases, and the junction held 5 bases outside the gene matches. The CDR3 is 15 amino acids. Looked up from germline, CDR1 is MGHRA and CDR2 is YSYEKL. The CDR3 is CASSQPDRTNYGYTF. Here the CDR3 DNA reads TGCGCCAGCAGCCAACCGGACAGGACCAACTATGGCTACACCTTC.

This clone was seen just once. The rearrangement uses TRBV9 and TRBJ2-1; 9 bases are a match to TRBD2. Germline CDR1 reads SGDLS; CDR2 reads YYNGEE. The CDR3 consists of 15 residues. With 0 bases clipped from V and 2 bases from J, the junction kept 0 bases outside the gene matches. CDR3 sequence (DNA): TGTGCCAGCAGCGTAGGACTAGCGGCCTACAATGAGCAGTTCTTC. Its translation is CASSVGLAAYNEQFF.

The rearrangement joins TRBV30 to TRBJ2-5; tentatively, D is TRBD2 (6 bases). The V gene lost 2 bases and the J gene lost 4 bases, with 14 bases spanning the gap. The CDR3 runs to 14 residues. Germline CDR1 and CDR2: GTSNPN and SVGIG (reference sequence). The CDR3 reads CAWSPIGEAETQYF. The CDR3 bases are TGTGCCTGGAGTCCGATCGGGGAGGCAGAGACCCAGTACTTC.

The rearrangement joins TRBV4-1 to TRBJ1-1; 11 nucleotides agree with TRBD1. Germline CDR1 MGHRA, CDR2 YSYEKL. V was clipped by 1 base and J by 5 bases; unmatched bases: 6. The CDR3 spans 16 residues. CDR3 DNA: TGCGCCAGCAGCCAAGCGCCCGGGACAGGGGGAACTGAAGCTTTCTTT. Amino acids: CASSQAPGTGGTEAFF.

DNA for the CDR3: TGCGCCAGCAGCCAAGATAGGGGACTAGCGAGGAACATTCAGTACTTC. Translating gives CASSQDRGLARNIQYF. The chain uses TRBV4-3 and TRBJ2-4; TRBD2 matches at 10 bases. This CDR3 spans 16 amino acids. The V and J ends lost 0 bases and 7 bases, in that order; junction bases with no gene match: 6. Germline CDR1 and CDR2: LGHNA and YSLEER.

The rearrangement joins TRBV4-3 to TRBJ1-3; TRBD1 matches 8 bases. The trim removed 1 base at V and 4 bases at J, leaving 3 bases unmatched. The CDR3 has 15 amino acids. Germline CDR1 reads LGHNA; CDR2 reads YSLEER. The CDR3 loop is CASSQARTGGNTIYF. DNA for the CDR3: TGCGCCAGCAGCCAAGCTCGGACAGGGGGAAACACCATATATTTT.

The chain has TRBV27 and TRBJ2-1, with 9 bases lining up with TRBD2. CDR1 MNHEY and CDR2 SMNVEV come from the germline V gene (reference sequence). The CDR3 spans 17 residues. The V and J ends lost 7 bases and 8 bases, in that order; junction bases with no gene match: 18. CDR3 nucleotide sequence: TGTGCCAGCATGAGGCTAGCGGGACCGCCCGAGGGCGATGAGCAGTTCTTC. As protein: CASMRLAGPPEGDEQFF.

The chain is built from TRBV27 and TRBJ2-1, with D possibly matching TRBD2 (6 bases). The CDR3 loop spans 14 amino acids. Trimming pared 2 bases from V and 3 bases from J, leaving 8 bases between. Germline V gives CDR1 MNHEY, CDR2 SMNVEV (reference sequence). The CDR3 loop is CASSLGTGYNEQFF. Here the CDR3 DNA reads TGTGCCAGCAGTTTAGGGACTGGCTACAATGAGCAGTTCTTC.

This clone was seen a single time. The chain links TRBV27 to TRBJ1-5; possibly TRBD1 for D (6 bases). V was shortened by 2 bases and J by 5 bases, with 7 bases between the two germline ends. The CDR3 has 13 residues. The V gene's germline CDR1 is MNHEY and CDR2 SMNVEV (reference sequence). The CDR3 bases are TGTGCCAGCAGTTTAGGGGGCGATCAGCCCCAGCATTTT. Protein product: CASSLGGDQPQHF.

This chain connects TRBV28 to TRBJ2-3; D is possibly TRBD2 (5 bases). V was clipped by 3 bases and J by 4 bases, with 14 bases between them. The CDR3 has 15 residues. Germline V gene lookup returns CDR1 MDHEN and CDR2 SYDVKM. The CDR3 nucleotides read TGTGCCAGCAGTTTTGGACTTCATTTCGCAGATACGCAGTATTTT. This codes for CASSFGLHFADTQYF.

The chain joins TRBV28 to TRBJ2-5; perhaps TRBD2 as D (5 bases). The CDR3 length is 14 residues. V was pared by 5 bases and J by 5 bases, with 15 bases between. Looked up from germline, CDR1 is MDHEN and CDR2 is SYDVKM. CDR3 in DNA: TGTGCCAGCAGTGCCGCTAGCAGTTGGGAGACCCAGTACTTC. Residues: CASSAASSWETQYF.

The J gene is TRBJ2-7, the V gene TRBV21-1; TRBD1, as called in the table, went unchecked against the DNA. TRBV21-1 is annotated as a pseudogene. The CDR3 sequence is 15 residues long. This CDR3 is CASSKGQGSSYEQYF. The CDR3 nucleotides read TGTGCCAGCAGCAAAGGCCAGGGATCTTCCTACGAGCAGTACTTC.

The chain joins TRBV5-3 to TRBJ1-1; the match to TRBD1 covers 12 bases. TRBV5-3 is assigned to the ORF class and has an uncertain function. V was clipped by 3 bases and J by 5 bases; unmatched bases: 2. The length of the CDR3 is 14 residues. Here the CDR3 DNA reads TGTGCCAGAAGCTGGGACAGGGGGCTGACTGAAGCTTTCTTT. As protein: CARSWDRGLTEAFF.

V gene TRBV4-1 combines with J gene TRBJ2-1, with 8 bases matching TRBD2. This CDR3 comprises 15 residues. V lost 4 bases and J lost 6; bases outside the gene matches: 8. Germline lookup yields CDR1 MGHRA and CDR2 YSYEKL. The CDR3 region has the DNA TGCGCCAGCAGCCCAGTCCTAGCGGGCATCAATGAGCAGTTCTTC. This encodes CASSPVLAGINEQFF.

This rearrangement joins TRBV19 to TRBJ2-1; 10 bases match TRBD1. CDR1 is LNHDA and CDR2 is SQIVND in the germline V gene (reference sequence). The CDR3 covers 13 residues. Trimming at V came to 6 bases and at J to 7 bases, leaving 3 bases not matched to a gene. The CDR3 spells CASRDRGGNEQFF. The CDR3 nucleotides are TGTGCCAGTAGGGACAGGGGGGGGAATGAGCAGTTCTTC.

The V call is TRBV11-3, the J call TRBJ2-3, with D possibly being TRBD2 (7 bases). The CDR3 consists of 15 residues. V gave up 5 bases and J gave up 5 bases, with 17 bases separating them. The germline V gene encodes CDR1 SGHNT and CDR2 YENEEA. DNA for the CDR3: TGTGCCAGCAGCCCGAGGGGGGGCTACGGAGATACGCAGTATTTT. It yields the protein CASSPRGGYGDTQYF. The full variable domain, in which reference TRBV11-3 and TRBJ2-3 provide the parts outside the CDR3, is EAGVVQSPRYKIIEKKQPVAFWCNPISGHNTLYWYLQNLGQGPELLIRYENEEAVDDSQLPKDRFSAERLKGVDSTLKIQPAELGDSAVYLCASSPRGGYGDTQYFGPGTRLTVL.

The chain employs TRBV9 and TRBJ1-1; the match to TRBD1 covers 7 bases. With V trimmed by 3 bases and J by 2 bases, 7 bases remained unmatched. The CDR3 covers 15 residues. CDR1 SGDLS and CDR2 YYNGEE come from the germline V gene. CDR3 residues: CASSEGQSLNTEAFF. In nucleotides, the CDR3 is TGTGCCAGCAGCGAGGGACAGTCACTAAACACTGAAGCTTTCTTT.

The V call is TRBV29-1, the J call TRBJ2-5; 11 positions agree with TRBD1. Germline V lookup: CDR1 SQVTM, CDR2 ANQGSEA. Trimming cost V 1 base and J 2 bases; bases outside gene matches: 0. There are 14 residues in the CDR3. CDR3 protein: CSVEGDRGQETQYF. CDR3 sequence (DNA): TGCAGCGTTGAAGGGGACAGGGGGCAAGAGACCCAGTACTTC.

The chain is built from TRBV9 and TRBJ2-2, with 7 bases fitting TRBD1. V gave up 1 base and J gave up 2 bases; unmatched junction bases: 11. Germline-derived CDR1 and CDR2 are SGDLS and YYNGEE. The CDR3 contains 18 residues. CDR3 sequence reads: CASSVSIHGTANTGELFF. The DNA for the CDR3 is TGTGCCAGCAGCGTATCGATCCACGGGACAGCCAACACCGGGGAGCTGTTTTTT.